These 2 T cell receptor beta chains were sequenced from one sample in a study of CD8+CD57+ T cells in acquired aplastic anemia. Flow cytometry had shown expanded CD8+CD57+ cells in the patients chosen for sequencing. CDR3 and TCR beta VDJ profiling relied on a genomic DNA template. TCRdb recomputed calls from the reads with MiXCR, one row per CDR3 protein. The sample consists of about 160,000 distinct CDR3 sequences, 71% of them appearing once. Sequencing used sorted CD4+, CD8+, or CD8+CD57+ T cells (not recorded which) from PBMCs. The receptors originated from a human donor with aplastic anemia.

The J gene is TRBJ1-6, the V gene TRBV9; TRBD1 is a possible D gene (5 bases). The CDR3 length is 14 residues. CDR1 SGDLS and CDR2 YYNGEE come from the germline V gene. V gave up 4 bases and J gave up 9 bases, with 14 bases separating them. CDR3 loop: CASSPSGGTSPLHF. CDR3 nucleotide sequence: TGTGCCAGCAGCCCCAGCGGGGGTACTTCACCCCTCCACTTT.

The chain has TRBV10-3 and TRBJ1-6; D gene uncertain. Germline values: CDR1 ENHRY, CDR2 SYGVKD. CDR3 length equals 15 residues. Between the trimmed V and J ends, which lost 11 bases and 6 bases, there was a span of 20 bases. CDR3 loop: CAASPLMSGNSPLHF. CDR3 bases: TGTGCCGCCAGCCCCCTGATGAGTGGTAATTCACCCCTCCACTTT.